The entry that follows covers one T cell receptor beta chain sequence. This entry is derived from a study of blood T cell repertoires in COVID-19. About the research overall: T cells, B-cell-depleted T cells, or PBMCs provided the cDNA or gDNA that served as material.

Germline CDR1 SGHTA, CDR2 FQGNSA. This CDR3 spans 15 amino acids. V lost 4 bases, J lost 6 bases, and 15 bases lay in between. Per the study methods: Nucleated cell counts were estimated from reference gene primer amplification. The table came from immunoSEQ multiplex PCR; TCRdb's copy has only in-frame clones and leaves some out. The V and J calls and clone size were taken over from that table, and D and trimming were inferred from the DNA. The sample carries fewer than 450,000 clones, 88% recorded once. The sequence was collected from a woman in her 70s with COVID-19, enrolled during active disease. The V and J genes are TRBV7-2 and TRBJ1-4; D is unresolved. The sample was peripheral blood. CDR3 nucleotides: TGTGCCAGCAGCTCCCGACTCCGGCGGGATGAAAAACTGTTTTTT. Protein sequence: CASSSRLRRDEKLFF.